Reported below is one T cell receptor (beta chain). CDR1 and CDR2 from the germline V gene are KGHSH and LQKENI. V trimming: 4 bases; J trimming: 2 bases; junction bases outside the gene matches: 6. The CDR3 covers 16 residues. The sample belongs to a study of blood T cell repertoires in COVID-19. Study in general: Collection of acute and convalescent COVID-19 samples took place in the United States, Italy and Spain. The cDNA or gDNA used as material had been derived from T cells, B-cell-depleted T cells, or PBMCs.

In the source study's methods: By means of reference gene primer amplification, nucleated cell counts were estimated. Profiling relied on immunoSEQ multiplex PCR, and the TCRdb table lists in-frame clones only, not all of them. That table gives V, J and clone size, and the DNA gave D and trimming. The data show under 250,000 clones, about 86% seen once. This rearrangement joins TRBV18 to TRBJ2-7; TRBD1 agrees at 12 bases. The sample taken for sequencing was peripheral blood. This sequence was found in a middle-aged man with active or convalescent COVID-19. The CDR3 loop is CASSQARDRGPYEQYF. The CDR3, as DNA: TGTGCCAGCTCACAAGCCCGGGACAGGGGGCCCTACGAGCAGTACTTC.